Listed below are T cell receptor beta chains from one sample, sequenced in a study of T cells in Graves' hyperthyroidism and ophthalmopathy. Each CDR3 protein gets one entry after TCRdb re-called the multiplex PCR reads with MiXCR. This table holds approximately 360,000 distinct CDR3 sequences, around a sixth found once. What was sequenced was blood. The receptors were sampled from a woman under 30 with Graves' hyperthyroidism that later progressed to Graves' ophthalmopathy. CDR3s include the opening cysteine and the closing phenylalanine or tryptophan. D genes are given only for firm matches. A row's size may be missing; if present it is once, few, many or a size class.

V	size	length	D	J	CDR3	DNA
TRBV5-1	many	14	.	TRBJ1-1	CASSLEIGRTEAFF	TGCGCCAGCAGCTTGGAAATCGGGAGGACTGAAGCTTTCTTT
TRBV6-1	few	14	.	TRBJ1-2	CASSLRGVRDGYTF	TGTGCCAGCAGTCTGCGAGGGGTCAGGGACGGCTACACCTTC
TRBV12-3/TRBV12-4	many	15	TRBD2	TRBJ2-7	CASSSLAESLYEQYF	TGTGCCAGCAGTTCCCTAGCGGAATCCCTCTACGAGCAGTACTTC
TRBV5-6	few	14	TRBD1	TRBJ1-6	CASSLTGVASPLHF	TGTGCCAGCAGCCTGACAGGGGTAGCTTCACCCCTCCACTTT
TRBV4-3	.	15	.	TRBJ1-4	CASSQERRTYGKLFF	TGCGCCAGCAGCCAAGAACGACGGACCTATGGAAAACTGTTTTTT
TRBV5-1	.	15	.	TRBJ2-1	CASSLVQGSFNEQFF	TGCGCCAGCAGCTTGGTGCAGGGGTCATTCAATGAGCAGTTCTTC
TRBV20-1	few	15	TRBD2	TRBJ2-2	CSAPAGGGGSGELSF	TGCAGTGCTCCCGCGGGAGGTGGTGGGTCCGGGGAGCTGTCTTTT
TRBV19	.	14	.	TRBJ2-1	CASSTRDGDNEQFF	TGTGCCAGTAGTACGAGGGATGGGGACAATGAGCAGTTCTTC
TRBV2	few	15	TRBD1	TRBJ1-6	CASRGRKSYNSPLHF	TGTGCCAGTAGGGGGCGAAAATCCTATAATTCACCCCTCCACTTT
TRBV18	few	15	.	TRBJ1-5	CASSPGGVGNQPQHF	TGTGCCAGCTCACCAGGGGGTGTGGGAAATCAGCCCCAGCATTTT
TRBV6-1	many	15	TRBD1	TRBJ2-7	CASSMGDRASYEQYF	TGTGCCAGCAGTATGGGGGACAGGGCTTCCTACGAGCAGTACTTC
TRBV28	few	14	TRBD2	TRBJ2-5	CASSLYSGGETQYF	TGTGCCAGCAGTTTATATTCGGGGGGGGAGACCCAGTACTTC
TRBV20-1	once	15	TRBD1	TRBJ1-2	CSASGAGTGMSGYTF	TGCAGTGCTTCGGGTGCCGGGACAGGGATGTCTGGCTACACCTTC
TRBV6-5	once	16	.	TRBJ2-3	CASSYGDTGDTITQYF	TGTGCCAGCAGTTACGGTGACACGGGCGACACAATAACGCAGTATTTT
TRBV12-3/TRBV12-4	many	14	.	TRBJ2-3	CASSFEGLADTQYF	TGTGCCAGCAGTTTCGAGGGGCTTGCGGATACGCAGTATTTT
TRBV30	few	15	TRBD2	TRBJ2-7	CAWKPGLAVLYEQYF	TGTGCCTGGAAACCAGGACTAGCGGTATTATACGAGCAGTACTTC
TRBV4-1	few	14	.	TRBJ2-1	CASSQDLLFDEQFF	TGCGCCAGCAGCCAAGATTTACTGTTCGATGAGCAGTTCTTC
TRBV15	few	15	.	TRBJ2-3	CATSKGDFNTDTQYF	TGTGCCACCAGCAAGGGAGACTTCAACACAGATACGCAGTATTTT
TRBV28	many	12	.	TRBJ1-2	CASSSETGLGTF	TGTGCCAGCAGTTCCGAGACAGGCCTTGGCACCTTC
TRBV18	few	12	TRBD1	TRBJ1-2	CASSGTGDGYTF	TGTGCCAGCTCAGGGACAGGGGATGGCTACACCTTC
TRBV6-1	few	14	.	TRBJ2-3	CASSENRGTDTQYF	TGTGCCAGCAGTGAGAATAGGGGGACAGATACGCAGTATTTT
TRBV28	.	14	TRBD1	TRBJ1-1	CASSFWQGGTGAFF	TGTGCCAGCAGTTTTTGGCAGGGGGGCACTGGTGCTTTCTTT
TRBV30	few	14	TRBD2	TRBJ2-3	CAFSLAGGFDTQYF	TGTGCCTTCTCGCTAGCGGGAGGATTTGATACGCAGTATTTT
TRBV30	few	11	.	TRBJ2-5	CAWSGRGTQYF	TGTGCCTGGTCCGGGCGGGGGACCCAGTACTTC
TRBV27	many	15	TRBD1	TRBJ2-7	CASSLVAGGRYEQYF	TGTGCCAGCAGTTTAGTCGCAGGGGGCCGATACGAGCAGTACTTC
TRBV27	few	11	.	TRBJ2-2	CASSNSGELFF	TGTGCCAGCAGTAACTCCGGGGAGCTGTTTTTT
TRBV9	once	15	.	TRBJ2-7	CASSVGSAGGYEQYF	TGTGCCAGCAGCGTAGGGTCTGCCGGTGGCTACGAGCAGTACTTC
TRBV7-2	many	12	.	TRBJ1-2	CASSLKGNGYTF	TGTGCCAGCAGCCTAAAGGGTAATGGCTACACCTTC
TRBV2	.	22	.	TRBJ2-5	CASSEGGNNEQLGGRDQETQYF	TGTGCCAGCAGTGAGGGAGGGAATAATGAGCAGCTCGGGGGCCGTGACCAAGAGACCCAGTACTTC
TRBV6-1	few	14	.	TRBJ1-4	CASSQFRTNEKLFF	TGTGCCAGCAGTCAATTCCGGACTAATGAAAAACTGTTTTTT
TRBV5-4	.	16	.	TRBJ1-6	CASSFPGPRQDSPLHF	TGTGCCAGCAGCTTTCCGGGACCCCGGCAAGACTCACCCCTCCACTTT
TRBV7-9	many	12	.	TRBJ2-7	CASSYGQYEQYF	TGTGCCAGCAGCTACGGACAGTACGAGCAGTACTTC
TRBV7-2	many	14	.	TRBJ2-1	CASSLMSSYNEQFF	TGTGCCAGCAGTTTAATGAGCTCCTACAATGAGCAGTTCTTC
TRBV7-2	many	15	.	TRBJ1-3	CASSLALFGTGTIYF	TGTGCCAGCAGCTTAGCGCTATTCGGAACTGGCACCATATATTTT
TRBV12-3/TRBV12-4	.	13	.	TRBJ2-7	CASSLGVSYPWYF	TGTGCCAGCAGTTTAGGTGTCTCCTACCCTTGGTACTTC
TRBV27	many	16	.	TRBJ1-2	CASSLSGQGRSYGYTF	TGTGCCAGCAGTTTATCCGGGCAGGGCAGGAGCTATGGCTACACCTTC
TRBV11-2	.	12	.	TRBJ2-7	CASSPPDYEQYF	TGTGCCAGCAGCCCGCCCGACTACGAGCAGTACTTC
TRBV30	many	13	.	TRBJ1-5	CAWGTGRGQPQHF	TGTGCCTGGGGTACAGGGAGGGGTCAGCCCCAGCATTTT
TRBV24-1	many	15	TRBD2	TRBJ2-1	CATSDASGGAYEQFF	TGTGCCACCAGTGACGCTAGCGGGGGGGCCTATGAGCAGTTCTTC
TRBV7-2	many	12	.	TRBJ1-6	CASSLAGQSLHF	TGTGCCAGCAGCTTAGCGGGCCAGTCCCTCCACTTT
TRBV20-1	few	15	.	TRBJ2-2	CSARSREGGTGELFF	TGCAGTGCTAGGTCCAGGGAAGGAGGGACCGGGGAGCTGTTTTTT
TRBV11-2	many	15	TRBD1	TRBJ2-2	CASSFKGADTGELFF	TGTGCCAGCAGCTTTAAGGGGGCGGACACCGGGGAGCTGTTTTTT
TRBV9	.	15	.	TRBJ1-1	CASSPSGVMNTEAFF	TGTGCCAGCAGCCCTAGTGGGGTAATGAACACTGAAGCTTTCTTT
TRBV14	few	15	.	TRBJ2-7	CASSQDQFFSYEQYF	TGTGCCAGCAGCCAAGACCAGTTCTTCTCCTACGAGCAGTACTTC
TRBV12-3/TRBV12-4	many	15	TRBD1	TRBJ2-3	CASNTPRGSTDTQYF	TGTGCCAGCAATACCCCCAGGGGGAGCACAGATACGCAGTATTTT
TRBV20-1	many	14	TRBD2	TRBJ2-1	CSARRLAENNEQFF	TGCAGTGCTAGAAGACTAGCGGAGAACAATGAGCAGTTCTTC
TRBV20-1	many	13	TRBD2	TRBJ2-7	CSAPERDRYEQYF	TGCAGTGCTCCCGAGCGGGATCGCTACGAGCAGTACTTC
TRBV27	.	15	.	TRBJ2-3	CASSLVRESTDTQYF	TGTGCCAGCAGTTTGGTCAGGGAGAGCACAGATACGCAGTATTTT
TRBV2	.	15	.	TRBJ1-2	CASSFSPSNRNGYTF	TGTGCCAGCAGTTTTTCCCCCTCCAACCGGAATGGCTACACCTTC
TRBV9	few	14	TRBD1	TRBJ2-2	CASSGGINTGELFF	TGTGCCAGCTCAGGGGGCATAAACACCGGGGAGCTGTTTTTT